These 15 T cell receptor beta chains were all obtained from the same sample, sequenced in a study of cytomegalovirus exposure and HLA in healthy donors. PCR amplification relied on 60 Vbeta primers (plus 13 Jbeta primers). Produced via immunoSEQ multiplex PCR; TCRdb's table is partial and in-frame only. The data hold about 130,000 clones, with 80% observed a single time. The source material was PBMCs. The receptor source for this set is a man under 40 in good health and CMV-seronegative.

V is TRBV28 and J is TRBJ2-7, with D possibly TRBD2 on 5 matching bases. With 7 bases removed from V and 7 bases from J, the gap between germline ends came to 20 bases. This CDR3 has 14 residues. Germline V gene lookup returns CDR1 MDHEN and CDR2 SYDVKM. This chain's CDR3 is CASTGGGSQWEQYF. In nucleotides, the CDR3 is TGTGCCAGCACCGGTGGCGGGTCCCAATGGGAGCAGTACTTC.

This sequence joins TRBV27 and TRBJ2-1; 8 bases match TRBD1. Germline CDR1 and CDR2: MNHEY and SMNVEV (reference sequence). This CDR3 is 15 amino acids long. J was trimmed by 6 bases and V by 6 bases; bases with no gene match: 10. As DNA, the CDR3 is TGTGCCAGCAGCGCAGGGGGCCCTACTACCAATGAGCAGTTCTTC. Amino acids: CASSAGGPTTNEQFF.

This clone was detected once. The V and J genes are TRBV6-5 and TRBJ1-1; TRBD1 might be the D (5 bases). V gave up 2 bases and J gave up 0 bases, with 13 bases separating them. Germline V gene lookup returns CDR1 MNHEY and CDR2 SVGAGI. This CDR3 has 16 residues. CDR3 protein: CASSYPPGSLNTEAFF. For the CDR3, the DNA is TGTGCCAGCAGTTACCCGCCAGGGTCCTTGAACACTGAAGCTTTCTTT.

This clone turned up a few times. The genes are TRBV28 and TRBJ1-1; maybe TRBD1 (5 bases). The CDR3 is made up of 11 amino acids. Per germline, CDR1 MDHEN and CDR2 SYDVKM. V was shortened by 5 bases and J by 11 bases, with 12 bases between the two germline ends. The CDR3 sequence is CASSPQGSAFF. The CDR3 region has the DNA TGTGCCAGCAGTCCCCAGGGTAGCGCTTTCTTT.

This clone appeared a single time. The chain uses TRBV12-5 and TRBJ1-5; 7 bases map to TRBD1. Germline V lookup: CDR1 LGHNT, CDR2 FRNRAP. CDR3 length: 17 residues. J lost 1 base, V lost 3 bases, and 9 bases had no gene match. The CDR3: CASGFGTVQGSNQPQHF. The CDR3 coding sequence is TGTGCTAGTGGTTTTGGTACGGTACAGGGGAGCAATCAGCCCCAGCATTTT.

CDR3 loop: CASSLAGGETQYF. In nucleotides, the CDR3 is TGTGCCAGCAGTTTGGCAGGGGGAGAGACCCAGTACTTC. The gene calls are TRBV28 and TRBJ2-5, with TRBD1 matching over 7 bases. CDR3 length: 13 amino acids. Germline CDR1 is MDHEN and CDR2 is SYDVKM. V lost 3 bases, J lost 4 bases, and 2 bases stayed unmatched.

This clone was observed a single time. The J gene is TRBJ1-5, the V gene TRBV6-5; TRBD1 aligns across 9 bases. V shed 5 bases and J 3 bases; nucleotides not matched to a gene: 5. CDR1 is MNHEY and CDR2 is SVGAGI in the germline V gene. The CDR3 covers 15 residues. The CDR3 loop is CASSPGTGLNQPQHF. In DNA, the CDR3 is TGTGCCAGCAGTCCTGGGACAGGGCTCAATCAGCCCCAGCATTTT.

CDR3 nucleotide sequence: TGTGCCAGCGCAGAGGGGGGAGGGCCCTACGAGCAGTACTTC. This sequence encodes CASAEGGGPYEQYF. The chain uses TRBV28 and TRBJ2-5; perhaps TRBD2 as D (7 bases). The J call may be faulty, since TRBJ2-7 better matches the DNA end. Germline CDR1 is MDHEN and CDR2 is SYDVKM. This CDR3 comprises 14 residues.

About this clone: At one end the junction does not follow the germline gene, possibly because of a read error. This same CDR3 is encoded by further DNA sequences in the sample. The genes are TRBV5-1 and TRBJ2-7, with 11 bases fitting TRBD2. In germline, CDR1 is SGHRS, CDR2 YFSETQ. The CDR3 is made up of 15 amino acids. The CDR3 spells CASSKLAGGTYEQYF. The CDR3 nucleotides read TGTGCCAGCAGCAAGCTAGCGGGAGGCACCTACGAGCAGTACTTC.

The CDR3 DNA follows: TGTGCCAGTAGATCCGGGACTAGCGGGAGGGCGAACCTTGTCGTAACCTACGAGCAGTACTTC. It translates to CASRSGTSGRANLVVTYEQYF. V gene TRBV19 combines with J gene TRBJ2-7, with TRBD2 matching over 16 bases. Trimming cost V 6 bases and J 2 bases; bases outside gene matches: 19. From germline, CDR1 is LNHDA and CDR2 SQIVND (reference sequence). The CDR3 consists of 21 residues.

V usage is TRBV15 and J usage is TRBJ1-1; no reliable D call. CDR1 and CDR2 (germline): LNHNV, YYDKDF (reference sequence). CDR3 length: 15 amino acids. V dropped 0 bases and J dropped 6 bases, with 14 bases sitting between them. CDR3 nucleotides: TGTGCCACCAGCAGAGATCGGGGAGGGTGGGCTGAAGCTTTCTTT. This encodes CATSRDRGGWAEAFF.

The chain uses TRBV19 and TRBJ1-5; D may be TRBD1 (5 bases). With 4 bases removed from V and 4 bases from J, the gap between germline ends came to 17 bases. Germline V gene lookup returns CDR1 LNHDA and CDR2 SQIVND (reference sequence). CDR3 size: 16 residues. The CDR3 sequence: CASSNQGGERNQPQHF. The CDR3 nucleotides read TGTGCCAGTAGTAACCAGGGCGGGGAGCGGAATCAGCCCCAGCATTTT. The complete variable domain, with remaining parts taken from reference TRBV19 and TRBJ1-5, reads DGGITQSPKYLFRKEGQNVTLSCEQNLNHDAMYWYRQDPGQGLRLIYYSQIVNDFQKGDIAEGYSVSREKKESFPLTVTSAQKNPTAFYLCASSNQGGERNQPQHFGDGTRLSIL.

The chain uses TRBV2 and TRBJ1-1; D is possibly TRBD1 (6 bases). The CDR3 has 13 residues. Trimming removed 7 bases from V and 1 base from J, with 10 bases in between. Germline CDR1 reads SNHLY; CDR2 reads FYNNEI. As DNA, the CDR3 is TGTGCCAGCACAGGGGAAACGAACACTGAAGCTTTCTTT. Its translation is CASTGETNTEAFF. Complete variable domain (other parts from reference TRBV2 and TRBJ1-1): EPEVTQTPSHQVTQMGQEVILRCVPISNHLYFYWYRQILGQKVEFLVSFYNNEISEKSEIFDDQFSVERPDGSNFTLKIRSTKLEDSAMYFCASTGETNTEAFFGQGTRLTVV.

The J gene is TRBJ2-7, the V gene TRBV7-2; the match to TRBD2 covers 11 bases. This CDR3 is 15 amino acids long. The ends lost 5 bases at V and 7 bases at J; junction bases unmatched: 10. From germline, CDR1 is SGHTA and CDR2 FQGNSA. The CDR3 here is CASSQIAGGAREQYF. CDR3 DNA sequence: TGTGCCAGCAGCCAGATAGCGGGAGGGGCGAGGGAGCAGTACTTC.

The CDR3: CASSQVVANEQFF. The CDR3 DNA reads as TGCGCCAGCAGCCAAGTGGTAGCCAATGAGCAGTTCTTC. The rearrangement uses TRBV4-1 and TRBJ2-1; D ambiguous. The germline gives CDR1 MGHRA, CDR2 YSYEKL. This CDR3 is built from 13 residues. With 1 base removed from V and 6 bases from J, the gap between germline ends came to 7 bases.